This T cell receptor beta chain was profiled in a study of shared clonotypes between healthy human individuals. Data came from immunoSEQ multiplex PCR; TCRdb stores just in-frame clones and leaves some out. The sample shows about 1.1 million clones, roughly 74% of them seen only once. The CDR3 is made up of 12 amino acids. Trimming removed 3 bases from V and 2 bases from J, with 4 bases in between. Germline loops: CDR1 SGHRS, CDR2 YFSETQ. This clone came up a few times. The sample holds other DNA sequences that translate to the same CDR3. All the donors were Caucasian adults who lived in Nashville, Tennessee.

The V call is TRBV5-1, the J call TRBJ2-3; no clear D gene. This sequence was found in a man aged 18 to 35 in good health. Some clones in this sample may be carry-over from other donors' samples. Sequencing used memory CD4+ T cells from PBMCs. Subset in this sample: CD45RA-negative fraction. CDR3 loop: CASSSSTDTQYF. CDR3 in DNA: TGCGCCAGCAGCTCGTCCACAGATACGCAGTATTTT. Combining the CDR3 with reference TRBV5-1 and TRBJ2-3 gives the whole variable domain KAGVTQTPRYLIKTRGQQVTLSCSPISGHRSVSWYQQTPGQGLQFLFEYFSETQRNKGNFPGRFSGRQFSNSRSEMNVSTLELGDSALYLCASSSSTDTQYFGPGTRLTVL.